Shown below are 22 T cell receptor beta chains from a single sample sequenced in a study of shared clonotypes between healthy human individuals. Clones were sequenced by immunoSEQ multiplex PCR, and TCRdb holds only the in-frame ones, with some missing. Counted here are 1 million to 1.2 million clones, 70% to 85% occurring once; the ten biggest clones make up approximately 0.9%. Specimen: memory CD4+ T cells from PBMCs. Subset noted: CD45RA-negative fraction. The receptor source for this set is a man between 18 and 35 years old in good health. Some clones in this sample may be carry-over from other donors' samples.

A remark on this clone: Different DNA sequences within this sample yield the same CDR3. CDR3 sequence reads: CASSPGQGGHYEQYF. DNA for the CDR3: TGTGCCAGCAGCCCGGGACAGGGGGGGCACTACGAGCAGTACTTC. V gene TRBV9 combines with J gene TRBJ2-7; 11 bases align to TRBD1. Germline V gene lookup returns CDR1 SGDLS and CDR2 YYNGEE. CDR3 length: 15 amino acids. The J segment lost 3 bases and the V segment lost 4 bases, leaving 6 bases of the junction unmatched. Combining the CDR3 with reference TRBV9 and TRBJ2-7 gives the whole variable domain DSGVTQTPKHLITATGQRVTLRCSPRSGDLSVYWYQQSLDQGLQFLIQYYNGEERAKGNILERFSAQQFPDLHSELNLSSLELGDSALYFCASSPGQGGHYEQYFGPGTRLTVT.

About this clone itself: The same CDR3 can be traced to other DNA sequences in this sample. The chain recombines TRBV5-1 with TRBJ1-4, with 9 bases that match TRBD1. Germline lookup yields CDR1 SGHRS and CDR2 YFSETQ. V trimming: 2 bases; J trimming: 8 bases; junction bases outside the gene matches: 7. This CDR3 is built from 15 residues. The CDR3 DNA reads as TGCGCCAGCAGCTTTCAACAGGGGGCGAGGGAAAAACTGTTTTTT. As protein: CASSFQQGAREKLFF.

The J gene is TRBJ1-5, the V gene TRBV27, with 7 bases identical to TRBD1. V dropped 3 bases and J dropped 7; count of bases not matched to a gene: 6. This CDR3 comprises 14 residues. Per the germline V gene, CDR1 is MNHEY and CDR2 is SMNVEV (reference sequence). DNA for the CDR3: TGTGCCAGCAGTTTTATACCAGGGGGACAGCCCCAGCATTTT. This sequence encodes CASSFIPGGQPQHF.

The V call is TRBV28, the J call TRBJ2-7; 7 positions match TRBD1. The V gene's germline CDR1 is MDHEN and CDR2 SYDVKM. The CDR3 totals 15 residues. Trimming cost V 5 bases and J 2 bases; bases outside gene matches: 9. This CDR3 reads CASSPRQGITYEQYF. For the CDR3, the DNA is TGTGCCAGCAGTCCGAGACAGGGAATCACCTACGAGCAGTACTTC.

The CDR3 coding sequence is TGCGCCAGCAGCGCCGGGGGCAGGAGCACAGATACGCAGTATTTT. It is translated as CASSAGGRSTDTQYF. The rearrangement joins TRBV5-1 to TRBJ2-3, with D perhaps matching TRBD1 or TRBD2 (6 bases each). This CDR3 has 15 amino acids. Trimming pared 4 bases from V and 0 bases from J, leaving 12 bases between. Per germline, CDR1 SGHRS and CDR2 YFSETQ.

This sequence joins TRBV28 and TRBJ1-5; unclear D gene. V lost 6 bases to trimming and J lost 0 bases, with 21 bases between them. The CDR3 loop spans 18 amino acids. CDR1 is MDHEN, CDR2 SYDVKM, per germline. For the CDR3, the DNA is TGTGCCAGCAGACTAAGGCGGGGATCTCTCTTTAGCAATCAGCCCCAGCATTTT. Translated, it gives CASRLRRGSLFSNQPQHF.

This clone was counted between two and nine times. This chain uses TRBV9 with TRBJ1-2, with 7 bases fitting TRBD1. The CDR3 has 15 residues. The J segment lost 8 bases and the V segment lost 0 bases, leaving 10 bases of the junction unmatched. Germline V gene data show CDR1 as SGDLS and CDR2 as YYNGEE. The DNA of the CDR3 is TGTGCCAGCAGCGTAGATGGGGCCCGACAGGGAGGCTACACCTTC. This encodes CASSVDGARQGGYTF.

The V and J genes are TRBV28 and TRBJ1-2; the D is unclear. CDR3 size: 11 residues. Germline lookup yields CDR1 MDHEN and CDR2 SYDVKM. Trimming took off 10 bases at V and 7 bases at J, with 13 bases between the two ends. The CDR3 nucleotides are TGTGCCATCCGGGAGTTTGGTGGCTACACCTTC. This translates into CAIREFGGYTF.

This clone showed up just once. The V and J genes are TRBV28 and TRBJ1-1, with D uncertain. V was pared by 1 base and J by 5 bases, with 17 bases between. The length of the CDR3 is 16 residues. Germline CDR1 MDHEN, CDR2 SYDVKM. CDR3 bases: TGTGCCAGCAGTTTATTCCAGGACCCCATGGGAACTGAAGCTTTCTTT. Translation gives CASSLFQDPMGTEAFF.

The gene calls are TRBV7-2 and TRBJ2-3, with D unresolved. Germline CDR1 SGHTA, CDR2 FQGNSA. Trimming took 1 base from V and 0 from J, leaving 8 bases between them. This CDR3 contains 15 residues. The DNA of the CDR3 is TGTGCCAGCAGCTTAGTGGTAGGCAGCACAGATACGCAGTATTTT. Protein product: CASSLVVGSTDTQYF.

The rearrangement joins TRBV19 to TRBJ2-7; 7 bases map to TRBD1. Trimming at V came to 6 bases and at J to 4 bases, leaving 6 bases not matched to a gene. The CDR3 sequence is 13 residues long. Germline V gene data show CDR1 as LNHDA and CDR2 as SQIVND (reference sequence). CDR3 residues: CASSSGQIYEQYF. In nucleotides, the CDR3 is TGTGCCAGTAGCTCGGGACAGATATACGAGCAGTACTTC.

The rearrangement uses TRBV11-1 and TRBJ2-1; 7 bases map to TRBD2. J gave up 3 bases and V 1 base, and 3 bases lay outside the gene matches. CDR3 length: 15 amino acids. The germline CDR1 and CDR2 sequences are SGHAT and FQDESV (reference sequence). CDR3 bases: TGTGCCAGCAGCTTAGAGGGGACTAACTACAATGAGCAGTTCTTC. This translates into CASSLEGTNYNEQFF. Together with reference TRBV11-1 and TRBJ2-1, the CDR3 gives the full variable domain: EAEVAQSPRYKITEKSQAVAFWCDPISGHATLYWYRQILGQGPELLVQFQDESVVDDSQLPKDRFSAERLKGVDSTLKIQPAELGDSAMYLCASSLEGTNYNEQFFGPGTRLTVL.

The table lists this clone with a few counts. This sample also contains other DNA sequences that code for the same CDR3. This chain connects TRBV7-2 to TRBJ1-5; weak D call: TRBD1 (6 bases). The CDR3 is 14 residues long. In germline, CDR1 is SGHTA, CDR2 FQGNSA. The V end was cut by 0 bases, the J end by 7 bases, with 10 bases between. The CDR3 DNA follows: TGTGCCAGCAGCTTAGCTGGGGGCGACCAGCCCCAGCATTTT. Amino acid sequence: CASSLAGGDQPQHF.

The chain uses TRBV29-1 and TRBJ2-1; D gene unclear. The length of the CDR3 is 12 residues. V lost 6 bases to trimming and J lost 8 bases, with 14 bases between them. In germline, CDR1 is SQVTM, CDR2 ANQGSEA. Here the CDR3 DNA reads TGCAGCGTGCGCGACCAAGGGCATGAGCAGTTCTTC. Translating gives CSVRDQGHEQFF.

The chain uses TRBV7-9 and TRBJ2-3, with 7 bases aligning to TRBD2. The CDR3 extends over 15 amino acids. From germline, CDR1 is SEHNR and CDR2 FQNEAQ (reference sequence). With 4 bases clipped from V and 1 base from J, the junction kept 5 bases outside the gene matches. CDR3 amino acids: CASSSSGSRTDTQYF. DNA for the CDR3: TGTGCCAGCAGCTCTAGCGGCTCCCGCACAGATACGCAGTATTTT.

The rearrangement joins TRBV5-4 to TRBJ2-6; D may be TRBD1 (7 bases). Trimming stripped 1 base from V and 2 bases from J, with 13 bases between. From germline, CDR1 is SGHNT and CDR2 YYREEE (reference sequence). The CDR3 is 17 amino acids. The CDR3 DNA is TGTGCCAGCAGCTTGTTAGGCAGGGGGGCTGGGGCCAACGTCCTGACTTTC. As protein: CASSLLGRGAGANVLTF.

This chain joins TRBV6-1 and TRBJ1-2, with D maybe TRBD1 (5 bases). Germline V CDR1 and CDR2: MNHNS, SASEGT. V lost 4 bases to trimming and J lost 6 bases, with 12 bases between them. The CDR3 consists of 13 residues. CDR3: CASSVGQVNGYTF. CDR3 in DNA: TGTGCCAGCAGTGTGGGGCAGGTTAATGGCTACACCTTC.

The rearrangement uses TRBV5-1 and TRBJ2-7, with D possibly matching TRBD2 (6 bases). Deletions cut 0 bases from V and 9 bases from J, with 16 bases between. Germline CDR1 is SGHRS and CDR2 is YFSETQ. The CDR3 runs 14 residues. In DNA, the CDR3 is TGCGCCAGCAGCTTGGCCCAGCGGGCGAGGGGGCAGTACTTC. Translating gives CASSLAQRARGQYF.

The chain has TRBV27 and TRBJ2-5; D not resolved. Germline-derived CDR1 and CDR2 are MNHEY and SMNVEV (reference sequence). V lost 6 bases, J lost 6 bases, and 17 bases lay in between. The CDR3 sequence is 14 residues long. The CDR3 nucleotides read TGTGCCAGCAGCATCTCGCCGGCAGCCAAGACCCAGTACTTC. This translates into CASSISPAAKTQYF.

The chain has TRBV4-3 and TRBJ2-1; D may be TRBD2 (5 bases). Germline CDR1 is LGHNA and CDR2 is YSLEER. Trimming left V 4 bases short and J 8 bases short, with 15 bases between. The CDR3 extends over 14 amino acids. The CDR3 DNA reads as TGCGCCAGCAGCCGAGAGGGCCAAAGGGATGAGCAGTTCTTC. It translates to CASSREGQRDEQFF.

CDR3 in DNA: TGCGCCAGCAGCTTGGCCTTGGACAGGGGAACTGAAGCTTTCTTT. Protein sequence: CASSLALDRGTEAFF. The chain combines TRBV5-1 with TRBJ1-1; 9 bases are a match to TRBD1. The CDR3 covers 15 residues. The germline V gene has CDR1 SGHRS and CDR2 YFSETQ. J was trimmed by 5 bases and V by 0 bases; bases with no gene match: 5.

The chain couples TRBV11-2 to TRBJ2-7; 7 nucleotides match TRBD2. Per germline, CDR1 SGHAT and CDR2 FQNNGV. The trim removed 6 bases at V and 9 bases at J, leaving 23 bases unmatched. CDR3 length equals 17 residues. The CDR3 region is CASRPISGTNRPTVQYF. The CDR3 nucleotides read TGTGCCAGCAGACCGATCTCCGGGACTAACCGCCCAACGGTGCAGTACTTC.